The 25 T cell receptor beta chains below come from one sample, sequenced in a study of shared clonotypes between healthy human individuals. Measured with immunoSEQ multiplex PCR; TCRdb has only the in-frame clones, and not every one. The sample carries under 2.5 million clones, approximately 90% recorded once. The sequencing sample was made of naive CD4+ T cells from PBMCs. Regarding subset: CD45RA+ positively selected. These receptors came from a man aged 18 to 30 in good health. Some clones in this sample may be carry-over from other donors' samples.

The J gene is TRBJ1-5, the V gene TRBV6-6; 9 positions agree with TRBD1. The CDR3 is 15 residues long. Germline trimming cut 5 bases from V and 5 bases from J; bases unmatched to any gene: 7. CDR1 and CDR2 (germline): MNHNY, SVGAGI (reference sequence). The CDR3 region is CASSTLGQGHQPQHF. For the CDR3, the DNA is TGTGCCAGCAGTACTTTAGGACAGGGGCATCAGCCCCAGCATTTT.

The genes are TRBV7-9 and TRBJ2-1; 8 bases line up with TRBD2. The CDR3 spans 14 residues. The junction had 2 bases not matched to a gene; V was cut back by 1 base and J by 6 bases. CDR1 is SEHNR and CDR2 is FQNEAQ in the germline V gene (reference sequence). The CDR3 nucleotides read TGTGCCAGCAGCTTAGTTGGGACTAGCAATGAGCAGTTCTTC. It codes for CASSLVGTSNEQFF.

This chain uses TRBV27 with TRBJ1-5; D may be TRBD1 (5 bases). Trimming stripped 5 bases from V and 9 bases from J, with 17 bases between. The CDR3 is 14 amino acids. The V gene's germline CDR1 is MNHEY and CDR2 SMNVEV (reference sequence). The CDR3 reads CASSPLDSQAPQHF. CDR3 in DNA: TGTGCCAGCAGTCCCCTCGACAGCCAGGCGCCCCAGCATTTT.

This CDR3 is CASSRGGANTGELFF. The CDR3 region has the DNA TGCGCCAGCAGCCGCGGGGGCGCGAACACCGGGGAGCTGTTTTTT. The V and J genes are TRBV4-1 and TRBJ2-2; possibly TRBD2 for D (7 bases). The CDR3 contains 15 residues. V lost 4 bases, J lost 0 bases, and 9 bases lay in between. Germline-derived CDR1 and CDR2 are MGHRA and YSYEKL.

The V call is TRBV7-3, the J call TRBJ1-2; D remains unclear. V dropped 3 bases and J dropped 5 bases, with 13 bases sitting between them. CDR1 and CDR2 (germline): SGHTA, FQGTGA. This CDR3 region has 14 residues. The CDR3 bases are TGTGCCAGCAGCTTCACGACAATGACGTATGGCTACACCTTC. Its protein is CASSFTTMTYGYTF.

The chain uses TRBV7-9 and TRBJ2-7; 8 positions match TRBD1. The CDR3 spans 15 residues. J gave up 7 bases and V 5 bases, and 13 bases lay outside the gene matches. The germline CDR1 and CDR2 sequences are SEHNR and FQNEAQ (reference sequence). The CDR3: CASSPYEDRVTEQYF. In nucleotides, the CDR3 is TGTGCCAGCAGCCCTTATGAGGACAGGGTGACTGAGCAGTACTTC.

This rearrangement joins TRBV5-1 to TRBJ1-2; TRBD1 agrees at 8 bases. V shed 2 bases and J 4 bases; nucleotides not matched to a gene: 7. Germline-derived CDR1 and CDR2 are SGHRS and YFSETQ. The CDR3 consists of 15 residues. The CDR3 coding sequence is TGCGCCAGCAGCTTAAGAACAGGGGGGCTCTATGGCTACACCTTC. Residues: CASSLRTGGLYGYTF. The whole variable domain, filled in from reference TRBV5-1 and TRBJ1-2, reads KAGVTQTPRYLIKTRGQQVTLSCSPISGHRSVSWYQQTPGQGLQFLFEYFSETQRNKGNFPGRFSGRQFSNSRSEMNVSTLELGDSALYLCASSLRTGGLYGYTFGSGTRLTVV.

The genes are TRBV7-2 and TRBJ2-7; the match to TRBD2 covers 8 bases. The CDR3 has 15 amino acids. In germline, CDR1 is SGHTA, CDR2 FQGNSA. With 6 bases clipped from V and 6 bases from J, the junction kept 13 bases outside the gene matches. This CDR3 reads CASRFPGGGLREQYF. In DNA, the CDR3 is TGTGCCAGCAGGTTCCCGGGCGGGGGGCTCCGCGAGCAGTACTTC.

The gene calls are TRBV7-8 and TRBJ1-5; tentative D call: TRBD1 (6 bases). The germline V gene encodes CDR1 SGHVS and CDR2 FQNEAQ. With 5 bases removed from V and 0 bases from J, the gap between germline ends came to 14 bases. The CDR3 runs to 16 residues. The CDR3 loop reads CASSPLGQNSNQPQHF. In nucleotides, the CDR3 is TGTGCCAGCAGCCCCCTTGGACAGAATAGCAATCAGCCCCAGCATTTT.

This sequence joins TRBV11-3 and TRBJ2-7; D may correspond to TRBD1 or TRBD2 (5 bases each). Per the germline V gene, CDR1 is SGHNT and CDR2 is YENEEA. Trimming pared 0 bases from V and 7 bases from J, leaving 13 bases between. CDR3 size: 14 residues. The CDR3 bases are TGTGCCAGCAGCTTAGAGTCTGGGACGGGGGAGCAGTACTTC. Its protein product is CASSLESGTGEQYF.

This clone occurred a few times. The J gene is TRBJ1-1, the V gene TRBV7-9; no firm D call. The germline V and J ends were trimmed by 5 bases and 1 base, with 8 bases remaining between them. The germline V gene has CDR1 SEHNR and CDR2 FQNEAQ (reference sequence). This CDR3 is built from 13 residues. The CDR3 sequence: CASSVRGNTEAFF. CDR3 coding DNA: TGTGCCAGCAGCGTCCGAGGGAACACTGAAGCTTTCTTT.

The chain uses TRBV28 and TRBJ2-7; D perhaps matches TRBD2 (7 bases). Trimming removed 7 bases at V and 2 bases at J, with 18 bases between. There are 15 residues in the CDR3. Per germline, CDR1 MDHEN and CDR2 SYDVKM. The CDR3 loop is CASNLRGGATYEQYF. As DNA, the CDR3 is TGTGCCAGCAACCTTAGGGGGGGAGCCACCTACGAGCAGTACTTC. The full variable domain, in which reference TRBV28 and TRBJ2-7 provide the parts outside the CDR3, is DVKVTQSSRYLVKRTGEKVFLECVQDMDHENMFWYRQDPGLGLRLIYFSYDVKMKEKGDIPEGYSVSREKKERFSLILESASTNQTSMYLCASNLRGGATYEQYFGPGTRLTVT.

This clone has more than one count but fewer than ten. The chain links TRBV6-1 to TRBJ1-5; 7 bases align to TRBD1. There are 14 residues in the CDR3. Germline values: CDR1 MNHNS, CDR2 SASEGT. Germline trimming cut 5 bases from V and 6 bases from J; bases unmatched to any gene: 7. CDR3 region: CASSRQGSRQPQHF. Written as DNA, the CDR3 is TGTGCCAGCAGTAGACAGGGTTCGCGTCAGCCCCAGCATTTT.

The V and J genes are TRBV7-3 and TRBJ2-1, with TRBD2 identical over 7 bases. The CDR3 spans 15 residues. Germline V gene sequence: CDR1 SGHTA, CDR2 FQGTGA. V was clipped by 0 bases and J by 4 bases; unmatched bases: 3. DNA for the CDR3: TGTGCCAGCAGCTTAACTGGACTAGATTACAATGAGCAGTTCTTC. Its translation is CASSLTGLDYNEQFF.

Note on this clone: The same CDR3 also results from other DNA sequences found in this sample. The rearrangement uses TRBV4-1 and TRBJ2-3; unclear D gene. Germline values: CDR1 MGHRA, CDR2 YSYEKL. The CDR3 covers 13 residues. The V end lost 2 bases, the J end lost 5 bases, and 8 bases lay between the germline ends. The CDR3 is CASSQLHGDTQYF. Written as DNA, the CDR3 is TGCGCCAGCAGCCAACTTCATGGAGATACGCAGTATTTT.

In regard to this clone: Within the sample, other DNA sequences also encode this same CDR3. Here the CDR3 reads CSGGHYNEQFF. The DNA for the CDR3 is TGCAGCGGGGGACATTACAATGAGCAGTTCTTC. The gene calls are TRBV29-1 and TRBJ2-1, with D perhaps TRBD1 (6 bases). Germline V gives CDR1 SQVTM, CDR2 ANQGSEA. This CDR3 spans 11 amino acids. V was trimmed by 7 bases and J by 4 bases, leaving 8 bases between them.

This clone showed up just once. The chain links TRBV6-1 to TRBJ2-7; D gene uncertain. Trimming pared 6 bases from V and 3 bases from J, leaving 9 bases between. Germline V gene lookup returns CDR1 MNHNS and CDR2 SASEGT. The CDR3 has 12 residues. CDR3 sequence: CASRGPDYEQYF. As DNA, the CDR3 is TGTGCCAGCAGAGGCCCTGACTACGAGCAGTACTTC.

The chain carries TRBV27 and TRBJ2-3, with D perhaps TRBD2 (6 bases). Per germline, CDR1 MNHEY and CDR2 SMNVEV (reference sequence). With 3 bases removed from V and 1 base from J, the gap between germline ends came to 11 bases. This CDR3 is built from 15 residues. CDR3 protein: CASSFVVAGTDTQYF. CDR3 bases: TGTGCCAGCAGTTTCGTGGTAGCGGGCACAGATACGCAGTATTTT.

The chain couples TRBV9 to TRBJ2-1; a weak D match, TRBD1 (6 bases). Per germline, CDR1 SGDLS and CDR2 YYNGEE. This CDR3 comprises 17 residues. V shed 3 bases and J shed 9 bases, with 25 bases lying between them. The CDR3 nucleotides read TGTGCCAGCAGCGCCCATTGGGGGCGAGCTACTGGGGGTGAGCAGTTCTTC. It encodes CASSAHWGRATGGEQFF.

This sequence joins TRBV5-6 and TRBJ2-1, with 7 bases aligning to TRBD1. The CDR3 runs 17 residues. The V and J ends lost 2 bases and 3 bases, in that order; junction bases with no gene match: 11. The germline V gene has CDR1 SGHDT and CDR2 YYEEEE. As DNA, the CDR3 is TGTGCCAGCAGCTTCGACCGAAGGGGGCTCCTCTACAATGAGCAGTTCTTC. This codes for CASSFDRRGLLYNEQFF.

Only one count was recorded for this clone. This chain links TRBV6-5 with TRBJ1-1; D unclear. The CDR3 runs 15 residues. Trimming pared 8 bases from V and 5 bases from J, leaving 21 bases between. Germline CDR1 and CDR2: MNHEY and SVGAGI. The CDR3 is CASSAAGVLVTEAFF. Here the CDR3 DNA reads TGTGCCAGCTCGGCGGCGGGAGTGTTAGTGACTGAAGCTTTCTTT.

The V and J genes are TRBV4-1 and TRBJ1-2, with D unresolved. Germline V gives CDR1 MGHRA, CDR2 YSYEKL. V gave up 0 bases and J gave up 4 bases, with 6 bases separating them. CDR3 length: 13 amino acids. The CDR3 loop reads CASSQESLYGYTF. DNA of the CDR3: TGCGCCAGCAGCCAAGAGTCCCTCTATGGCTACACCTTC.

The chain uses TRBV19 and TRBJ1-2; TRBD1 matches at 9 bases. V was clipped by 2 bases and J by 5 bases; unmatched bases: 12. This CDR3 spans 17 amino acids. Germline loops: CDR1 LNHDA, CDR2 SQIVND (reference sequence). Here the CDR3 DNA reads TGTGCCAGTAGTATAAGAGGGGGGACAGGGCCGATTTATGGCTACACCTTC. It encodes CASSIRGGTGPIYGYTF.

The rearrangement links TRBV19 to TRBJ1-2, with D possibly being TRBD1 (6 bases). Trimming left V 8 bases short and J 5 bases short, with 15 bases between. Germline lookup yields CDR1 LNHDA and CDR2 SQIVND (reference sequence). This CDR3 contains 13 residues. The DNA of the CDR3 is TGTGCCAGTGCCCAGGGGCCATCATATGGCTACACCTTC. Amino acids: CASAQGPSYGYTF.

The V call is TRBV7-3, the J call TRBJ2-1; D possibly uses TRBD1 or TRBD2 (6 bases each). The CDR3 has 15 residues. Trimming left V 0 bases short and J 6 bases short, with 12 bases between. Germline V gene lookup returns CDR1 SGHTA and CDR2 FQGTGA. The DNA for the CDR3 is TGTGCCAGCAGCTTAACAGGGGGGATAACCAATGAGCAGTTCTTC. Amino acids: CASSLTGGITNEQFF.